Included here is one T cell receptor (beta chain) sequence, with context. Its antigen is not identified. V lost 1 base to trimming and J lost 1 base; unmatched junction nucleotides: 8. Germline V lookup: CDR1 SGHAT, CDR2 FQNNGV. CDR3 length equals 17 residues. Presence of unique molecular identifiers characterized the TCR beta cDNA libraries. TCRdb re-called the PCR reads through MiXCR, storing one row per CDR3 protein. This sample carries around 700,000 distinct CDR3 sequences, more than 50% of them seen once, and the ten largest clones take about 11%. The data stem from a study of post-analysis software for immune sequencing data. Study information: Several disease courses (relapsing-remitting, secondary progressive and progressive-relapsing) of multiple sclerosis were included. Study-wide findings and caveats: TRBV5-6, TRBV5-1 and TRBV20-1 were among a few TRBV segments more frequent in patients than controls.

Sample: blood. This sequence originates from a girl aged 2 to 10 with multiple sclerosis. The chain carries TRBV11-2 and TRBJ2-7; 9 positions match TRBD2. CDR3 protein: CASSLAVGAGGSYEQYF. The CDR3 DNA is TGTGCCAGCAGCTTAGCGGTAGGGGCGGGAGGGTCCTACGAGCAGTACTTC.